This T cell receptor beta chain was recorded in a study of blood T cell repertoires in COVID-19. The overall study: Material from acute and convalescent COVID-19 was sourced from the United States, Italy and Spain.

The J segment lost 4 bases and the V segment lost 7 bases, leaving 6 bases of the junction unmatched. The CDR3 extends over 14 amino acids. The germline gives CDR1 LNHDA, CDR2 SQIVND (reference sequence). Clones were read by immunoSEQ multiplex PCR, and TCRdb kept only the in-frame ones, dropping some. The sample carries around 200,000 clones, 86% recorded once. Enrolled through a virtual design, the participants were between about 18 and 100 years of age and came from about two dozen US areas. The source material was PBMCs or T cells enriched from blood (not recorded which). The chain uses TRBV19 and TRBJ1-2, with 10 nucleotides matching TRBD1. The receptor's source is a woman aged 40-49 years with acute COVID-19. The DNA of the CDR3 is TGTGCCAGTATTCGGACAGGGGGGTTCTATGGCTACACCTTC. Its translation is CASIRTGGFYGYTF.